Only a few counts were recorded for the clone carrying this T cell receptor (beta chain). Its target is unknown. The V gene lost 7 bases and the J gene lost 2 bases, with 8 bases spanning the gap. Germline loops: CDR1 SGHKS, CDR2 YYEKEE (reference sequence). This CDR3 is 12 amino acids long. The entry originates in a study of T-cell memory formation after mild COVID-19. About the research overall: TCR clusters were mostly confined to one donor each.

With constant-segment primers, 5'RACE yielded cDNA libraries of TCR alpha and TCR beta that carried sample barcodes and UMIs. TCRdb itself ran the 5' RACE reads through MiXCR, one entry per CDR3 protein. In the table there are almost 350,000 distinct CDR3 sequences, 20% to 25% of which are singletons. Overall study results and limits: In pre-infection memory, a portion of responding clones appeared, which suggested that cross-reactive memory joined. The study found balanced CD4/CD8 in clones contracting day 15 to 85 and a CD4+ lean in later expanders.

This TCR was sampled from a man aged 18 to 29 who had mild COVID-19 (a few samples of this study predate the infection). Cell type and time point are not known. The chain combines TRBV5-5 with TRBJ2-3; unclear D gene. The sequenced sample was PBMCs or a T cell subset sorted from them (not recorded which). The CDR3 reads CASSWHTDTQYF. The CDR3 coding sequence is TGTGCCAGCTCTTGGCACACAGATACGCAGTATTTT.